The clone carrying this T cell receptor beta chain was recorded once. The target antigen is unknown. CDR3 length: 15 residues. Per the germline V gene, CDR1 is PRHDT and CDR2 is FYEKMQ (reference sequence). The ends lost 5 bases at V and 2 bases at J; junction bases unmatched: 4. The data stem from a study of cytomegalovirus exposure and HLA in healthy donors. The PCR had 60 Vbeta and 13 Jbeta primers. Some clones are missing from TCRdb's copy, which holds only in-frame ones; the method was immunoSEQ multiplex PCR. Here the sample spans 200,000 to 300,000 clones, about 81% being singletons. Study observations and caveats: Researchers reported from a later analysis that most CMV-associated TCR beta chains appeared HLA-restricted. Researchers reported that a few CMV-associated chains were confirmed in vitro as CMV antigen-specific.

The chain is built from TRBV13 and TRBJ1-5, with TRBD1 identical over 9 bases. The specimen was PBMCs. This clonotype was obtained from a woman aged 40 to 50 in good health and CMV-seropositive. The CDR3 reads CASSLQGAGNQPQHF. The DNA for the CDR3 is TGTGCCAGCAGCCTACAGGGGGCTGGCAATCAGCCCCAGCATTTT.